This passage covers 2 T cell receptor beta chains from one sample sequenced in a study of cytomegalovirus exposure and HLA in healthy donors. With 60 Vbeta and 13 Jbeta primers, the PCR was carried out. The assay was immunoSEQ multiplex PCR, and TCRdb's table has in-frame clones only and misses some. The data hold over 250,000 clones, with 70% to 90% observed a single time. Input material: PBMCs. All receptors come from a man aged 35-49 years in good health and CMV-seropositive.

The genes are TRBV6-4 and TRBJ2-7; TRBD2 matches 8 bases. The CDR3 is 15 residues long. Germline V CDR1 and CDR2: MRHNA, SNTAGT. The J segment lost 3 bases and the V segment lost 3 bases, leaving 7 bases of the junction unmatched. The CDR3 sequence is CASSEGVAGIYEQYF. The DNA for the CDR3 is TGTGCCAGCAGTGAAGGGGTAGCGGGAATCTACGAGCAGTACTTC.

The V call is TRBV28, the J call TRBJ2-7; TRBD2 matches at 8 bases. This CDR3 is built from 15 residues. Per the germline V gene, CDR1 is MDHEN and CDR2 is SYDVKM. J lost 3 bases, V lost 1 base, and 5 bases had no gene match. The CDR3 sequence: CASSLSGLGLYEQYF. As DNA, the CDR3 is TGTGCCAGCAGTTTATCGGGACTAGGCCTCTACGAGCAGTACTTC.